This TCR beta chain originates from a study of OX40 agonist ivuxolimab in advanced cancers. Study background: Among those enrolled, mean age was about 58 years (range 23 to 79) and approximately 83% were male. Overall study results and limits: At 0.1 to 3.0 mg/kg and by week 6, clonal expansion occurred in CD4+ and CD8+ blood T cells. There were, on average, more expanded clones in CD8+ T cells than in CD4+.

Clones were read by immunoSEQ multiplex PCR, and TCRdb kept only the in-frame ones, dropping some. This repertoire shows about 76,000 clones, roughly 80% found once; its top ten account for approximately 2%. V lost 3 bases, J lost 6 bases, and 8 bases lay in between. CDR1 is SGHNT and CDR2 is YYREEE in the germline V gene (reference sequence). The CDR3 has 12 residues. Autoimmune disease history or systemic immunosuppression was exclusionary. This clone has a single count. Its target is unknown. V is TRBV5-4 and J is TRBJ2-3; tentative D call: TRBD2 (5 bases). This receptor was identified in an adult with an advanced solid tumor such as melanoma, head and neck, liver or kidney cancer. Specimen: CD4+ or CD8+ T cells sorted from blood, collected in a trial of the OX40 agonist ivuxolimab. CDR3 amino acids: CASSSRGDTQYF. DNA for the CDR3: TGTGCCAGCAGCTCGCGAGGGGATACGCAGTATTTT.